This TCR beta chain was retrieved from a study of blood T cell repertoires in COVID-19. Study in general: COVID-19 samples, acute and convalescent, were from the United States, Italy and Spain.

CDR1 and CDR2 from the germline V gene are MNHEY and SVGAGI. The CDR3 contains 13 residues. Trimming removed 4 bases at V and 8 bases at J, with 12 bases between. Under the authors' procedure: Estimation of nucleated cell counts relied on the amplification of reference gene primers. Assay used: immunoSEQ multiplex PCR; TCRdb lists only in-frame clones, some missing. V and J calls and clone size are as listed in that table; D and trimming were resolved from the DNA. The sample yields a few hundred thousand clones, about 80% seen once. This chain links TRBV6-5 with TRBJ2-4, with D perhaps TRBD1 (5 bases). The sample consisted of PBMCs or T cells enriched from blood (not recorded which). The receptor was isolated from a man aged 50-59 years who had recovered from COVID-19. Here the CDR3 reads CASSSREGDIQYF. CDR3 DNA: TGTGCCAGCAGTTCCAGGGAAGGAGACATTCAGTACTTC.